A selection of T cell receptor beta chains follows, all from one sample in a study of response to subunit inactivated influenza vaccine. TCRdb called the RT-PCR reads again in MiXCR, with one record for every CDR3 protein. The data hold hundreds of thousands of distinct CDR3 sequences, with 6% to 9% observed a single time. The sequencing used PBMCs from blood, collected roughly 24 months after vaccination. Every receptor here comes from a man aged 45 to 70 who received an inactivated influenza vaccine. Each CDR3 is given with its conserved first and last residue. The D gene is left open where the match is weak. The size entry is marked missing in some rows and otherwise reads once, few, many or a size class.

TRBD2,many,TRBJ2-5,TRBV29-1,16,CSVEDDGGRPRETQYF,TGCAGCGTTGAAGATGATGGCGGGAGGCCCAGAGAGACCCAGTACTTC
.,.,TRBJ2-2,TRBV28,15,CASSFSRSGTGELFF,TGTGCCAGCAGTTTCAGCAGGTCGGGCACCGGGGAGCTGTTTTTT
TRBD1,many,TRBJ1-2,TRBV4-3,14,CASSRGTGDYGYTF,TGCGCCAGCAGCCGAGGGACAGGGGACTATGGCTACACCTTC
.,.,TRBJ2-6,TRBV20-1,14,CSAKGGGGANVLTF,TGCAGTGCCAAAGGGGGTGGCGGGGCCAACGTCCTGACTTTC
.,.,TRBJ2-1,TRBV7-6,14,CASSLLGAGNEQFF,TGTGCCAGCAGCTTACTTGGGGCTGGAAATGAGCAGTTCTTC
.,few,TRBJ2-3,TRBV29-1,13,CSVEGYITDTQYF,TGCAGCGTTGAAGGGTACATCACAGATACGCAGTATTTT
.,few,TRBJ2-3,TRBV10-3,15,CAISEGDASTDTQYF,TGTGCCATCAGTGAGGGGGACGCGAGCACAGATACGCAGTATTTT
.,many,TRBJ1-2,TRBV5-6,14,CASSSGARNYGYTF,TGTGCCAGCAGTTCAGGGGCTCGTAACTATGGCTACACCTTC
.,.,TRBJ2-1,TRBV20-1,11,CSGGLYNEQFF,TGCAGTGGAGGTCTATACAATGAGCAGTTCTTC
TRBD1,many,TRBJ2-3,TRBV20-1,16,CSARDTGGQSTDTQYF,TGCAGTGCTAGAGATACAGGGGGCCAGAGCACAGATACGCAGTATTTT
TRBD1,few,TRBJ1-2,TRBV5-1,14,CASKRGGQDYGYTF,TGCGCCAGCAAAAGAGGGGGCCAGGACTATGGCTACACCTTC
TRBD1,.,TRBJ1-1,TRBV3-1,17,CASSQRGTQGSHTEAFF,TGTGCCAGCAGCCAAAGGGGAACACAGGGGTCTCACACTGAAGCTTTCTTT
TRBD2,few,TRBJ2-3,TRBV20-1,15,CSATPRGRGTDTQYF,TGCAGTGCTACCCCCCGCGGGAGGGGCACAGATACGCAGTATTTT